The clone carrying this TCR beta chain appeared a few times. Its matching antigen is unknown. The data stem from a study of CD8+ T cells in alopecia areata. Looking at the study overall: Dosing spanned 6 to 18 months on tofacitinib, then 6 months off drug. General observations from the study: Among the top 100, expanded CD8+ clones, as well as scalp clonality, were significantly decreased by tofacitinib.

Extraction and reverse transcription of RNA yielded cDNA as the sequencing template. Produced via immunoSEQ multiplex PCR; TCRdb's table is partial and in-frame only. The data contain some 220,000 clones, about 57% of them singletons. Trimming removed 4 bases from V and 6 bases from J, with 6 bases in between. Germline values: CDR1 SGHTA, CDR2 FQGNSA. The CDR3 is 12 amino acids. The treatment here: oral pan-JAK inhibitor, 5-10 mg twice daily. This sample comprised CD4+ T cells sorted from blood, obtained at week 4, from a patient treated with tofacitinib. This chain links TRBV7-2 with TRBJ2-2, with D possibly being TRBD2 (6 bases). The TCR was taken from a human donor with alopecia areata. The CDR3 protein is CASSSSAGELFF. DNA of the CDR3: TGTGCCAGCAGCTCTAGCGCCGGGGAGCTGTTTTTT.